This TCR beta chain comes out of a study of shared clonotypes between healthy human individuals. As for the study in general: Three plates were used per donor for CD4 naive, three for CD4 memory, two for CD8 naive and one for CD8 memory.

TCRdb's table, derived via immunoSEQ multiplex PCR, lists solely in-frame clones and lacks some. The table lists around 700,000 clones, around 92% of them singletons, with approximately 25% in the top ten. Notes on the study in general: Apart from blood, nothing was sampled; tissue repertoires likely differ.

CDR3 length: 13 amino acids. Trimming took 8 bases from V and 2 from J, leaving 11 bases between them. The germline V gene has CDR1 WSHSY and CDR2 SAAADI. A word on this clone: The antigen remains undetermined.

As defined, naive CD8 cells were CD45RO-negative and positively selected for CCR7, with terminally differentiated effector memory CD45RA+ cells excluded. The origin of this receptor is a man aged 25 to 40 in good health. The chain employs TRBV10-2 and TRBJ2-3; D perhaps matches TRBD2 (5 bases). Source material: naive CD8+ T cells sorted from blood. CDR3 loop: CASAAAFTDTQYF. DNA of the CDR3: TGCGCCAGCGCAGCGGCGTTCACAGATACGCAGTATTTT.